What follows describes a single TCR beta chain. Its cognate antigen is unknown. This table comes from immunoSEQ multiplex PCR, and its TCRdb copy is limited to in-frame clones, with some not included. The sample shows about 83,000 clones, about 93% of them seen only once. These data come from a study of OX40 agonist ivuxolimab in advanced cancers. As for the study in general: An agonistic anti-OX40 (CD134) antibody, ivuxolimab, was used to treat the patients. People in dose escalation had one of these cancers: hepatocellular carcinoma, melanoma, renal cell or head and neck cancer. Study-wide results and limits: Circulating CD4+ and CD8+ T cells showed clonal expansion by week 6 at 0.1 to 3.0 mg/kg.

CDR3 length: 15 residues. Germline V gives CDR1 SGHNT, CDR2 YENEEA. Trimming cost V 2 bases and J 3 bases, with 12 bases left between them. The sequence was collected from an adult with an advanced solid tumor such as melanoma, head and neck, liver or kidney cancer. V is TRBV11-3 and J is TRBJ2-3, with D uncertain. This material consisted of CD4+ or CD8+ T cells sorted from blood, taken in a trial of the OX40 agonist ivuxolimab. CDR3 region: CASSLRQVSTDTQYF. In DNA form, the CDR3 reads TGTGCCAGCAGCTTACGGCAGGTGTCGACAGATACGCAGTATTTT.